A single TCR beta chain is shown here with its context. This sample stems from a study of T cells in localized non-small cell lung cancer. This CDR3 has 14 residues. In germline, CDR1 is MRHNA, CDR2 SNTAGT. The junction had 8 bases not matched to a gene; V was cut back by 6 bases and J by 6 bases. The method was immunoSEQ multiplex PCR; TCRdb's version includes in-frame clones alone and lacks a portion of them. The sample has 35,000 to 40,000 clones, 70% to 90% seen once. The sequences come from peripheral blood, collected before any cancer treatment. V usage is TRBV6-4 and J usage is TRBJ1-5, with 7 nucleotides matching TRBD1. The TCR originated in a man aged 40-75 years with stage I lung adenocarcinoma. The DNA of the CDR3 is TGTGCCAGCAGCCCCGACAGGGCAATTCAGCCCCAGCATTTT. It encodes CASSPDRAIQPQHF.